This TCR beta chain was identified in a study of CD8 T cells in Susac syndrome. Trimming pared 0 bases from V and 1 base from J, leaving 10 bases between. Per the germline V gene, CDR1 is SGDLS and CDR2 is YYNGEE. The CDR3 consists of 15 residues. With random hexamers, roughly 0.45 to 1 ug RNA was reverse transcribed. Amplification of TCR beta CDR3 spanned 54 Vbeta and 13 Jbeta via immunoSEQ multiplex PCR. TCRdb re-called the immunoSEQ multiplex PCR reads with MiXCR, one entry per CDR3 protein. Seen here are about 280,000 distinct CDR3 sequences, about 85% observed once, and the top ten hold around 0.11%.

Sequencing input: CD8+ T cells from PBMCs. The TCR sequence derives from a human donor with multiple sclerosis. This chain joins TRBV9 and TRBJ1-1, with no clear D. This chain's CDR3 is CASSVVRASNTEAFF. The DNA for the CDR3 is TGTGCCAGCAGCGTAGTTCGGGCCTCGAACACTGAAGCTTTCTTT.